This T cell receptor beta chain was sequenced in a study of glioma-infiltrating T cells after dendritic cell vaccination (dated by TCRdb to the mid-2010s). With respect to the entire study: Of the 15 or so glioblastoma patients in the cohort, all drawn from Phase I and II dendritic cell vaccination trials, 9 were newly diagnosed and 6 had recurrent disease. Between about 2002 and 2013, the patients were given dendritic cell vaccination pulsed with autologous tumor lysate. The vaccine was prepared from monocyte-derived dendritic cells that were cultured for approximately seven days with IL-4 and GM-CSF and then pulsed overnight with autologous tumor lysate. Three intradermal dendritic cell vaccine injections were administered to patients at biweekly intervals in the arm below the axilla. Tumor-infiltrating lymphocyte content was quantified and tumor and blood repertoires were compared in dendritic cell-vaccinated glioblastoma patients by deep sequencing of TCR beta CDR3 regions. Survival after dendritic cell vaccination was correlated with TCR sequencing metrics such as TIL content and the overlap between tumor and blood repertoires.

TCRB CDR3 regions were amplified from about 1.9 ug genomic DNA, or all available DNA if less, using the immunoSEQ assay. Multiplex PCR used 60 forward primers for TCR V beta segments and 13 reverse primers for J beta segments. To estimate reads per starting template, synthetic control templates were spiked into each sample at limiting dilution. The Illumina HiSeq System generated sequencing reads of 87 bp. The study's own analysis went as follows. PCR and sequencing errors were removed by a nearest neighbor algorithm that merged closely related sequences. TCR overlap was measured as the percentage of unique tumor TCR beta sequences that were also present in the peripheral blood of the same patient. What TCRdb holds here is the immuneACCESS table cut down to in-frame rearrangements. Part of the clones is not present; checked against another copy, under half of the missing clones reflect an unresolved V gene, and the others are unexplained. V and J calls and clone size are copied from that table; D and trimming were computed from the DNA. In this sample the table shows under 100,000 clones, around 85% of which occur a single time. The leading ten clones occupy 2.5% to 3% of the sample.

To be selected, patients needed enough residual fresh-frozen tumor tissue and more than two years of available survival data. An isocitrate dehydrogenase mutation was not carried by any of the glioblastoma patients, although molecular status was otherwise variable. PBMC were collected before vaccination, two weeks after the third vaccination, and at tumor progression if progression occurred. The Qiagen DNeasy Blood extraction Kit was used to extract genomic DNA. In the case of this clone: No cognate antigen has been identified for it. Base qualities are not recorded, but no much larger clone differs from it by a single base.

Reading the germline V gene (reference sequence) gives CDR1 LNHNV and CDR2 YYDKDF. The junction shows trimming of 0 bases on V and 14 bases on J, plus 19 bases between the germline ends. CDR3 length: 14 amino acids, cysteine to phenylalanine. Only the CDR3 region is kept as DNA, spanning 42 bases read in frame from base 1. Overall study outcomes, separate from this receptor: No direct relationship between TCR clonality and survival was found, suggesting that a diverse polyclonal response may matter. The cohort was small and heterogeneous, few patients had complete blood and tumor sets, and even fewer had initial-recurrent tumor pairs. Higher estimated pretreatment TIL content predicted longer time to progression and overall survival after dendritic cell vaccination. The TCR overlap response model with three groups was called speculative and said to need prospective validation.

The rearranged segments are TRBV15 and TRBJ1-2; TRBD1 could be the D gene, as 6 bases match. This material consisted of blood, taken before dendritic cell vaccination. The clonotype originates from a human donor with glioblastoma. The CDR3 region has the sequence CATSRDMTDSPFTF. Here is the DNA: TGTGCCACCAGCAGAGATATGACGGACAGCCCTTTTACCTTC.